The source of this T cell receptor (beta chain) is a study of T cell clonality in common variable immunodeficiency (dated by TCRdb to the mid-2010s). V gives up 0 bases and J gives up 5 bases, and the segment between their germline ends measures 11 bases. Looking up the germline V gene yields CDR1 MGHRA and CDR2 YSYEKL. Reading from cysteine to phenylalanine, the CDR3 counts 14 amino acids. The DNA has 33 bases, all within the CDR3, and is read from base 1. This clone appeared many times. The antigen it recognizes is unknown. The read gets to within 3 residues of the CDR3 end, and the germline J gene fills in the rest. CVID samples and control samples contributed equivalent amounts of genomic DNA as sequencing input. For every sample, a 60 bp segment covering the rearranged TCRbeta CDR3 region was amplified and then sequenced. TCRbeta amplification used the immunoSEQ assay, a bias-corrected multiplex PCR with high-throughput sequencing. Regarding the original processing steps: Every unique nucleotide sequence was considered a clone and was annotated with V, D and J genes, copy number and frequency. Sequences were labeled productive if in frame, and non-productive if out of frame or containing stop codons. As previously described, clonality was calculated on the basis of Shannon's entropy. The predicted amino acid sequences of productive clones were used to derive the mean CDR3 Kyte-Doolittle hydropathy. Hierarchical clustering of scaled V gene usage was performed with the R hclust function using Manhattan distance and complete linkage. To assess clone sharing by CDR3 amino acid sequence, 12 repertoires per group were resampled over 100 rounds. Repertoires were searched for approximately 70 published EBV-specific and a few hundred published CMV-specific TCRbeta sequences. After two CVID samples that produced fewer than 10,000 sequences were dropped from the analysis, around 40 CVID repertoires remained. As stored in TCRdb, this immuneACCESS dataset retains in-frame rearrangements with V and J assigned. A fraction of the clones does not appear; measured against another copy, unresolved V genes explain less than half of the discrepancy, and the remainder lacks a known reason. The V and J calls and clone size were taken over from that table, and D and trimming were inferred from the DNA. There are tens of thousands of clones in this sample, and none of them is a singleton. Clones ranked in the top ten supply approximately 6.2% of the sample.

Most of the CVID patients and most of the healthy controls were of Caucasian heritage. Heparinized peripheral whole blood samples of about 4.5 to 8.5 ml were collected from each donor. Genomic DNA from adults with common variable immune deficiency (CVID) and from healthy adult controls was used to sequence TCRbeta CDR3 repertoires. There were 22 healthy adult volunteers in the control group (12 female and some ten male), ranging in age from about 23 to 70 years, with a mean age of around 33. Diluted blood was density-centrifuged over Hypaque 1077 or Ficoll-Paque to isolate peripheral blood mononuclear cells. Unsorted mononuclear cells served as the source of genomic DNA, which was extracted either by Qiagen column purification or by a centrifugation-based method. General study outcomes and caveats: Correlations between repertoire features and clinical complications were limited by patient heterogeneity within the CVID cohort. Fewer TCRbeta clones were shared among CVID subjects than among healthy controls (p < 0.0001). Reportedly, TCRbeta sequences from CVID had fewer deletions and N-nucleotide insertions, and highly modified clones with 13 or more V deletions were absent from CVID. Although equal DNA input was used, an average of about 75,000 unique sequences per sample was obtained for controls, compared with some 34,000 for CVID samples. TCRbeta clonality was higher in CVID subjects than in healthy controls (t-test p = 0.018), and the increase was most characteristic of about a third of subjects. The authors noted that sequencing repertoires of T cell subpopulations would be needed to clarify what caused the increased clonality in CVID.

The sequence joins TRBV4-1 to TRBJ2-7; the D gene could be TRBD1 or TRBD2, each one agreeing over 5 bases. Sequencing was carried out using peripheral blood mononuclear cells. The sequence was collected from a person aged 18-69 years in good health. The covered CDR3 bases are TGCGCCAGCAGCCAAGATGAGGGGTTCGACGAG. The encoded protein is CASSQDEGFDE. The full CDR3 protein is CASSQDEGFDEQYF.